The 15 T cell receptor beta chains below come from one sample, sequenced in a study of shared clonotypes between healthy human individuals. Some clones are missing from TCRdb's copy, which holds only in-frame ones; the method was immunoSEQ multiplex PCR. The sample contains a few million clones, more than 90% of which appear only once. The sequenced sample was naive CD4+ T cells sorted from blood. Subset given: CD45RA+ positively selected. Source of these receptors: a young man in good health.

The count of this clone is one. The V gene is TRBV5-1, the J gene TRBJ2-3; 9 bases match TRBD2. Germline CDR1 is SGHRS and CDR2 is YFSETQ. This CDR3 is built from 16 residues. V lost 4 bases, J lost 0 bases, and 6 bases stayed unmatched. The CDR3 nucleotides are TGCGCCAGCAGCCCTGGACTAGCGCGTAGCACAGATACGCAGTATTTT. Amino acid sequence: CASSPGLARSTDTQYF.

The chain is built from TRBV29-1 and TRBJ1-5; D remains unclear. The CDR3 is made up of 14 amino acids. Trimming removed 6 bases at V and 2 bases at J, with 14 bases between. Germline values: CDR1 SQVTM, CDR2 ANQGSEA. Written as DNA, the CDR3 is TGCAGCGTCCGCGGAGTGGGTGGCAATCAGCCCCAGCATTTT. This sequence encodes CSVRGVGGNQPQHF.

In the case of this clone: Other DNA sequences in this sample translate to the same CDR3. The chain recombines TRBV7-2 with TRBJ1-3; a weak D match, TRBD1 (5 bases). Germline loops: CDR1 SGHTA, CDR2 FQGNSA. The CDR3 consists of 15 residues. Trimming pared 1 base from V and 4 bases from J, leaving 11 bases between. The CDR3 DNA reads TGTGCCAGCAGCTTAGTAGCAGGGCCCGGAAACACCATATATTTT. Its translation is CASSLVAGPGNTIYF.

This chain connects TRBV18 to TRBJ2-3; D is perhaps TRBD1 or TRBD2 (5 bases each). Germline assignment: CDR1 KGHSH and CDR2 LQKENI. The CDR3 extends over 14 amino acids. Deletions cut 6 bases from V and 6 bases from J, with 16 bases between. Here the CDR3 reads CASSPAGWGDTQYF. For the CDR3, the DNA is TGTGCCAGCTCCCCCGCGGGCTGGGGGGATACGCAGTATTTT.

The chain employs TRBV4-1 and TRBJ1-5; the D is unclear. V gave up 0 bases and J gave up 7 bases, with 13 bases separating them. CDR1 and CDR2 (germline): MGHRA, YSYEKL. The CDR3 is 15 residues long. DNA of the CDR3: TGCGCCAGCAGCCAAGATTCCGGAGGCGGCCAGCCCCAGCATTTT. It codes for CASSQDSGGGQPQHF.

This rearrangement joins TRBV28 to TRBJ2-1, with 7 bases identical to TRBD2. The length of the CDR3 is 15 residues. The germline CDR1 and CDR2 sequences are MDHEN and SYDVKM. With V trimmed by 3 bases and J by 3 bases, 5 bases remained unmatched. CDR3 loop: CASSLPGGIYNEQFF. CDR3 DNA sequence: TGTGCCAGCAGTTTGCCGGGGGGAATCTACAATGAGCAGTTCTTC.

V is TRBV5-1 and J is TRBJ2-7, with 9 bases fitting TRBD1. This CDR3 has 15 residues. V lost 0 bases and J lost 5; bases outside the gene matches: 6. Germline lookup yields CDR1 SGHRS and CDR2 YFSETQ. The CDR3 nucleotides are TGCGCCAGCAGCTTGGGGGCGGGACAGGGAGACGAGCAGTACTTC. Amino acids: CASSLGAGQGDEQYF.

The CDR3 region has the DNA TGTGCCAGAAGCTTGCCAAGACAGGCCGCGGACATTCAGTACTTC. This codes for CARSLPRQAADIQYF. V and J are TRBV5-3 and TRBJ2-4, with D possibly TRBD1 on 6 matching bases. Being an ORF, TRBV5-3 has a function that is uncertain. The CDR3 totals 15 residues. Trimming cost V 1 base and J 8 bases, with 16 bases left between them.

The genes are TRBV5-6 and TRBJ2-2; 11 bases fit TRBD1. This CDR3 is built from 18 residues. The V gene's germline CDR1 is SGHDT and CDR2 YYEEEE. After removal of 3 bases from V and 4 bases from J, the junction contained 11 bases not matched to a gene. CDR3 amino acids: CASSSMGQGVFFTGELFF. The CDR3, as DNA: TGTGCCAGCAGCTCGATGGGACAGGGGGTTTTCTTCACCGGGGAGCTGTTTTTT.

The J gene is TRBJ1-2, the V gene TRBV10-1, with 8 bases identical to TRBD1. The germline CDR1 and CDR2 sequences are WNHNN and SYGVQD (reference sequence). Unmatched junction bases numbered 3, after V lost 8 bases and J lost 4 bases. There are 12 residues in the CDR3. CDR3 sequence (DNA): TGCGCCAGCCGGGACAGGAGCTATGGCTACACCTTC. Translated: CASRDRSYGYTF.

The gene calls are TRBV7-2 and TRBJ1-5; D call uncertain. Per the germline V gene, CDR1 is SGHTA and CDR2 is FQGNSA. The length of the CDR3 is 18 residues. The V end was cut by 1 base, the J end by 6 bases, with 22 bases between. The CDR3 here is CASSLVGLRLVAGQPQHF. For the CDR3, the DNA is TGTGCCAGCAGCTTAGTGGGTCTTCGGTTGGTGGCTGGTCAGCCCCAGCATTTT.

The chain carries TRBV28 and TRBJ1-5; 8 bases line up with TRBD1. Per the germline V gene, CDR1 is MDHEN and CDR2 is SYDVKM. The V gene end was trimmed by 4 bases and the J gene end by 5 bases; junction bases not matched to a gene: 16. CDR3 length equals 18 residues. CDR3 residues: CASSSNPHLTGADQPQHF. The CDR3 bases are TGTGCCAGCAGTTCAAACCCCCACTTGACAGGGGCTGATCAGCCCCAGCATTTT.

The chain combines TRBV15 with TRBJ2-3, with TRBD2 identical over 9 bases. Looked up from germline, CDR1 is LNHNV and CDR2 is YYDKDF (reference sequence). This CDR3 region has 14 residues. Unmatched junction bases numbered 4, after V lost 1 base and J lost 8 bases. In nucleotides, the CDR3 is TGTGCCACCAGCAGAGCCGGGACTAGCACTACGCAGTATTTT. Translation gives CATSRAGTSTTQYF.

The chain joins TRBV2 to TRBJ1-3; D unresolved. Trimming took off 4 bases at V and 0 bases at J, with 10 bases between the two ends. The CDR3 loop spans 15 amino acids. CDR1 is SNHLY and CDR2 is FYNNEI in the germline V gene. CDR3 sequence: CASSAAAHSGNTIYF. DNA for the CDR3: TGTGCCAGCAGTGCTGCGGCCCACTCTGGAAACACCATATATTTT.

This chain uses TRBV10-3 with TRBJ2-1; D may correspond to TRBD1 or TRBD2 (5 bases each). The V and J ends lost 7 bases and 4 bases respectively, with 11 bases between them. Germline V CDR1 and CDR2: ENHRY, SYGVKD. The CDR3 has 13 residues. Here the CDR3 reads CAITRDPYNEQFF. The DNA for the CDR3 is TGTGCCATCACCCGGGACCCATACAATGAGCAGTTCTTC.